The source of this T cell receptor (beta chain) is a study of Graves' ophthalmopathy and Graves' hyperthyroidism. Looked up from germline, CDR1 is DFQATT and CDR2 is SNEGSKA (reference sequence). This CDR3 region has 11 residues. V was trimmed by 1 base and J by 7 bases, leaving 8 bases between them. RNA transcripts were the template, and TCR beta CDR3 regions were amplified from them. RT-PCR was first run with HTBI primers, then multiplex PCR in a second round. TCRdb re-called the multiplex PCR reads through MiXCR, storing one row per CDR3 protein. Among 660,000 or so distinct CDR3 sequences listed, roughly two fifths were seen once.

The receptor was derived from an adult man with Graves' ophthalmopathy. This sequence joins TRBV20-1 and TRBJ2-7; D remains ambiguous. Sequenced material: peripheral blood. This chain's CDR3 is CSARGVGEQYF. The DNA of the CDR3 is TGCAGTGCTAGAGGCGTGGGGGAGCAGTACTTC.